This T cell receptor (beta chain) appears in the sequencing data of a study of T cell responses to AZD1222 COVID-19 vaccine. Repertoires were generated with immunoSEQ multiplex PCR, while TCRdb's copy carries only in-frame clones and drops some. Of about 140,000 clones in the sample, 89% were seen once. The CDR3 loop spans 14 amino acids. Germline-derived CDR1 and CDR2 are SGDLS and YYNGEE. V lost 2 bases and J lost 7; bases outside the gene matches: 5. Sequences were derived from peripheral blood, sampled on day 0 of AZD1222 vaccination. The chain couples TRBV9 to TRBJ2-2; TRBD1 aligns across 7 bases. The sequence came from an adult in good health. The chain's CDR3 is CASSVTGVGGELFF. CDR3 in DNA: TGTGCCAGCAGCGTTACAGGGGTTGGCGGGGAGCTGTTTTTT.